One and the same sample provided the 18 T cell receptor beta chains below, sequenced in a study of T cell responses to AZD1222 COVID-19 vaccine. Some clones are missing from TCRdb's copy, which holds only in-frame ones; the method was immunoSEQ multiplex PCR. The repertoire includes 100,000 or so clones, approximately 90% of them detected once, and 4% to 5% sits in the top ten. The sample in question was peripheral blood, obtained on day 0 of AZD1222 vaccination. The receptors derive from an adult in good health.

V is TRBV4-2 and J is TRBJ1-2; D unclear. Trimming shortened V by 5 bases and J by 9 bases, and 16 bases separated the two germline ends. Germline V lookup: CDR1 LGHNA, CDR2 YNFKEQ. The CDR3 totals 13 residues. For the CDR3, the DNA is TGTGCCAGCAGCTCGACGGCCTCCTTTCGCTACACCTTC. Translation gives CASSSTASFRYTF.

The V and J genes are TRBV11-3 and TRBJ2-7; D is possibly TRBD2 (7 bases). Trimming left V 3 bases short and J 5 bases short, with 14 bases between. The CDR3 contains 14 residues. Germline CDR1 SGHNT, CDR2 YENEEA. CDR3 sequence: CASSFRGGNNEQYF. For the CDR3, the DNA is TGTGCCAGCAGCTTTAGGGGGGGAAACAACGAGCAGTACTTC. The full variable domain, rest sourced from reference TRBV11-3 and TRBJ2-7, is EAGVVQSPRYKIIEKKQPVAFWCNPISGHNTLYWYLQNLGQGPELLIRYENEEAVDDSQLPKDRFSAERLKGVDSTLKIQPAELGDSAVYLCASSFRGGNNEQYFGPGTRLTVT.

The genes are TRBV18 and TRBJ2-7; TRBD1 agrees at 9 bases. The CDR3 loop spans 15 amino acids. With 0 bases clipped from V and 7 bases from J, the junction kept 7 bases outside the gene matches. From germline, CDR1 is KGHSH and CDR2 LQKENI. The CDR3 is CASSPPETGGWEQYF. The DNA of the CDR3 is TGTGCCAGCTCACCACCCGAGACAGGGGGTTGGGAGCAGTACTTC.

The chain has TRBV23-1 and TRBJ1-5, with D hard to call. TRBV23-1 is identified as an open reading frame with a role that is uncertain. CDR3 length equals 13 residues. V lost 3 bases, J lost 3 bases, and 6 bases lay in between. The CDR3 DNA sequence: TGCGCCAGCAGTCATCAGATCAATCAGCCCCAGCATTTT. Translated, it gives CASSHQINQPQHF.

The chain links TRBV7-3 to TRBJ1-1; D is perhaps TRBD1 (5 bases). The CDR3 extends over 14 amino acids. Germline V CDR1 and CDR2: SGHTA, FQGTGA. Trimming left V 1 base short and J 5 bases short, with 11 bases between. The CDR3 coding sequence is TGTGCCAGCAGCTTAATTGGGGGGGATACTGAAGCTTTCTTT. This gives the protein CASSLIGGDTEAFF.

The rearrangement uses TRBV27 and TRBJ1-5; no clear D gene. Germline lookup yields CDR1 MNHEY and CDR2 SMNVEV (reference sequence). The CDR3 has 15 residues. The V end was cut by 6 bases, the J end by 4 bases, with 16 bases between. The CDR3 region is CASSPIRKGNQPQHF. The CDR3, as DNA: TGTGCCAGCAGCCCAATTAGGAAGGGTAATCAGCCCCAGCATTTT.

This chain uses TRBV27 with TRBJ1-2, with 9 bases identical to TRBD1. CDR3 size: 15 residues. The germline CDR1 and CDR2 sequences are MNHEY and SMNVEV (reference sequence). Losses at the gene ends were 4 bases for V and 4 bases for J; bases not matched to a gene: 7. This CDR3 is CASSSWTGASYGYTF. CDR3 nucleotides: TGTGCCAGCAGTTCGTGGACAGGGGCTTCCTATGGCTACACCTTC.

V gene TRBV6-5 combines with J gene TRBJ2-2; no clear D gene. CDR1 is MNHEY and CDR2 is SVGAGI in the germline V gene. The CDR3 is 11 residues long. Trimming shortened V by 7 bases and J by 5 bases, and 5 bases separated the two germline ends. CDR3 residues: CASTKTGELFF. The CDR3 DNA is TGTGCCAGCACCAAGACCGGGGAGCTGTTTTTT.

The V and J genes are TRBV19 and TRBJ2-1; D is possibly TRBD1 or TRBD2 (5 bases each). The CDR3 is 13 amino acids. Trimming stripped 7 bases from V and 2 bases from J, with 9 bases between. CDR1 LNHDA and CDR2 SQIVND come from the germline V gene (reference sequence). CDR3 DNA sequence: TGTGCCAGTACCCTGGGGGCCTACAATGAGCAGTTCTTC. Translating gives CASTLGAYNEQFF.

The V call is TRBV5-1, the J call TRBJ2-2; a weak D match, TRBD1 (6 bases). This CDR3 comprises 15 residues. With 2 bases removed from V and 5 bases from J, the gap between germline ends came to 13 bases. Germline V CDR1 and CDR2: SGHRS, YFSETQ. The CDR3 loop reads CASSFQGMGTGELFF. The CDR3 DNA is TGCGCCAGCAGCTTCCAGGGGATGGGGACCGGGGAGCTGTTTTTT.

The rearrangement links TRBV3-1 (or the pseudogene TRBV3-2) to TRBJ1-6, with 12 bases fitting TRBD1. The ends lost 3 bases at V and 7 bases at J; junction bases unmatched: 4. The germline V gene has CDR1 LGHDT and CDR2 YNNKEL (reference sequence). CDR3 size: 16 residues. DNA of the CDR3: TGTGCCAGCAGCCACCCGGGGACAGGGGGCAATTCACCCCTCCACTTT. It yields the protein CASSHPGTGGNSPLHF.

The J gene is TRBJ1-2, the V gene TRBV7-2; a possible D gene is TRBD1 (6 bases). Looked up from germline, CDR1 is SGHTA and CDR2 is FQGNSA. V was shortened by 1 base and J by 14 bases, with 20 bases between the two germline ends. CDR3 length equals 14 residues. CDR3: CASSLVPQGGSETF. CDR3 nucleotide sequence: TGTGCCAGCAGCTTAGTTCCACAGGGAGGGTCTGAGACCTTC. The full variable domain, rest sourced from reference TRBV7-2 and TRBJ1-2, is GAGVSQSPSNKVTEKGKDVELRCDPISGHTALYWYRQSLGQGLEFLIYFQGNSAPDKSGLPSDRFSAERTGGSVSTLTIQRTQQEDSAVYLCASSLVPQGGSETFGSGTRLTVV.

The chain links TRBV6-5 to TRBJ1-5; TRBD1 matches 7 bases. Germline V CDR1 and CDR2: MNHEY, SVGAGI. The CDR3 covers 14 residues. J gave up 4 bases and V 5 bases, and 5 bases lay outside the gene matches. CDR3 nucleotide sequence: TGTGCCAGCAGTCGAGACAGGGTGAATCAGCCCCAGCATTTT. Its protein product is CASSRDRVNQPQHF.

In DNA form, the CDR3 reads TGTGCCAGCAGCGCGACAGGCCTCTCCTACGAGCAGTACTTC. The encoded protein is CASSATGLSYEQYF. The V gene is TRBV11-2, the J gene TRBJ2-7; weak D call: TRBD1 (6 bases). Germline CDR1 and CDR2: SGHAT and FQNNGV. Trimming removed 5 bases from V and 0 bases from J, with 11 bases in between. The CDR3 runs 14 residues.

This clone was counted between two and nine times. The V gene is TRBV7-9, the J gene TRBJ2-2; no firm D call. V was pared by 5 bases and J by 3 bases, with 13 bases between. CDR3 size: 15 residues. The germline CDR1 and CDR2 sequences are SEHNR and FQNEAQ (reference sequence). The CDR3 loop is CASSPRFHDTGELFF. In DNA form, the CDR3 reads TGTGCCAGCAGCCCCCGATTTCACGACACCGGGGAGCTGTTTTTT.

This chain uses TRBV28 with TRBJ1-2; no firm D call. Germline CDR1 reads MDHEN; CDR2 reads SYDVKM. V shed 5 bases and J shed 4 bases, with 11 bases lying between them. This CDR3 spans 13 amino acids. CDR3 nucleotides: TGTGCCAGCAGTCCTCCCGGCCCCTATGGCTACACCTTC. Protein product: CASSPPGPYGYTF.

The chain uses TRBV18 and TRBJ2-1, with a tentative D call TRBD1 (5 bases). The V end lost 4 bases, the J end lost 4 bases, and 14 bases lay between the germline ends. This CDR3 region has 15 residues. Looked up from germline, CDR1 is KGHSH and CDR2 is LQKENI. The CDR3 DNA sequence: TGTGCCAGCTCACGGACACCCCCTGGGTACAATGAGCAGTTCTTC. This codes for CASSRTPPGYNEQFF. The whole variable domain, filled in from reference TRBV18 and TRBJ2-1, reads NAGVMQNPRHLVRRRGQEARLRCSPMKGHSHVYWYRQLPEEGLKFMVYLQKENIIDESGMPKERFSAEFPKEGPSILRIQQVVRGDSAAYFCASSRTPPGYNEQFFGPGTRLTVL.

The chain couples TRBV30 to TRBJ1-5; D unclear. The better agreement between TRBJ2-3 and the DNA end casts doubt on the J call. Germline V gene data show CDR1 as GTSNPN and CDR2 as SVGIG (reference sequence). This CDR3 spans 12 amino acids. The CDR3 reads CAWSDSNQPQYF. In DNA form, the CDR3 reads TGTGCCTGGAGTGATAGCAATCAGCCCCAGTATTTT.